One and the same sample provided the 6 T cell receptor beta chains below, sequenced in a study of blood T cell repertoires in COVID-19. Profiling relied on immunoSEQ multiplex PCR, and the TCRdb table lists in-frame clones only, not all of them. The sample lists approximately 270,000 clones, approximately 86% occurring once. What was sequenced was peripheral blood. All receptors derive from a middle-aged man with active or convalescent COVID-19.

V is TRBV2 and J is TRBJ2-5, with D perhaps TRBD1 (6 bases). Germline V gene sequence: CDR1 SNHLY, CDR2 FYNNEI. V dropped 8 bases and J dropped 1 base, with 11 bases sitting between them. CDR3 length: 13 amino acids. CDR3 sequence: CASVQGSQETQYF. Written as DNA, the CDR3 is TGTGCCAGCGTACAGGGCAGCCAAGAGACCCAGTACTTC.

V usage is TRBV30 and J usage is TRBJ1-2; D uncertain. Trimming stripped 7 bases from V and 0 bases from J, with 12 bases between. The CDR3 is made up of 13 amino acids. Germline V gene sequence: CDR1 GTSNPN, CDR2 SVGIG (reference sequence). CDR3 protein: CASSGTSNYGYTF. In nucleotides, the CDR3 is TGTGCCTCGTCGGGAACGTCTAACTATGGCTACACCTTC.

This sequence joins TRBV3-1 (or the pseudogene TRBV3-2) and TRBJ2-5; D is uncertain. This CDR3 region has 12 residues. CDR1 LGHDT and CDR2 YNNKEL come from the germline V gene (reference sequence). Trimming stripped 6 bases from V and 5 bases from J, with 10 bases between. CDR3 sequence (DNA): TGTGCCAGCAGGGTTAGAATGGAGACCCAGTACTTC. It specifies CASRVRMETQYF.

The rearrangement links TRBV27 to TRBJ2-3; the D gene is possibly TRBD2 (6 bases). Trimming took 2 bases from V and 1 from J, leaving 10 bases between them. Germline loops: CDR1 MNHEY, CDR2 SMNVEV (reference sequence). This CDR3 has 15 amino acids. CDR3 loop: CASSLPGGGTDTQYF. In nucleotides, the CDR3 is TGTGCCAGCAGTTTACCCGGGGGAGGCACAGATACGCAGTATTTT.

The V gene is TRBV6-5, the J gene TRBJ2-3; 7 positions match TRBD2. Losses at the gene ends were 0 bases for V and 4 bases for J; bases not matched to a gene: 1. The CDR3 consists of 14 residues. Germline V gene lookup returns CDR1 MNHEY and CDR2 SVGAGI. In nucleotides, the CDR3 is TGTGCCAGCAGTTACTCACGGGGGGCAGATACGCAGTATTTT. This codes for CASSYSRGADTQYF.

In this sample, this clone turned up a few times. The sample has other DNA sequences that encode this CDR3 too. The V and J genes are TRBV12-3 or TRBV12-4 and TRBJ1-5; D might be TRBD1 (6 bases). The germline V and J ends were trimmed by 3 bases and 7 bases, with 10 bases remaining between them. This CDR3 is built from 13 residues. For the CDR3, the DNA is TGTGCCAGCAGTTTGGGTGGGGGCCAGCCCCAGCATTTT. This gives the protein CASSLGGGQPQHF.